This T cell receptor beta chain was recovered during a study of early T cells in non-severe SARS-CoV-2 infection. Study background: Sequencing used unsorted whole-blood bulk RNA, so chains lack pairing. General study findings and limits: VDJdb-based annotation leaned toward anti-spike CD8 responses and missed private and CD4 specificities.

Attachment of unique molecular identifiers to individual cDNA molecules was performed. MiXCR, run by TCRdb on the 5' RACE reads, gives a single entry per CDR3 protein. Seen here are about 98,000 distinct CDR3 sequences, approximately 15% observed once, and the top ten hold roughly 7.2%. This clonotype showed up just a few times. What it binds is not known. Germline-derived CDR1 and CDR2 are DFQATT and SNEGSKA (reference sequence). The CDR3 covers 14 residues. V shed 5 bases, J shed 0 bases, and the junction held 3 bases outside the gene matches. This sequence originates from an adult who was a healthcare worker with PCR-confirmed SARS-CoV-2 infection or an uninfected control (not recorded which). The chain couples TRBV20-1 to TRBJ2-3; 9 bases are a match to TRBD2. The sequenced sample was whole blood. In DNA form, the CDR3 reads TGCAGTGCTCGGACTAGCGATAGCACAGATACGCAGTATTTT. This codes for CSARTSDSTDTQYF.